Below, 9 T cell receptor beta chains from the same sample are listed, as sequenced in a study of blood T cell repertoires in COVID-19. Assay: immunoSEQ multiplex PCR; the TCRdb copy retains only in-frame clones and omits some. The sample records around 110,000 clones, less than 85% being singletons. Sequencing input: peripheral blood. The receptors here all came from a man younger than 40 with acute or convalescent COVID-19.

This chain links TRBV6-5 with TRBJ1-4; 9 bases line up with TRBD1. J lost 8 bases, V lost 2 bases, and 6 bases had no gene match. Germline V gives CDR1 MNHEY, CDR2 SVGAGI. The CDR3 is made up of 15 amino acids. CDR3 coding DNA: TGTGCCAGCAGTTACCCGGGACAGGGAGGAGAAAAACTGTTTTTT. Translated: CASSYPGQGGEKLFF.

The gene calls are TRBV9 and TRBJ2-3, with D tentatively TRBD1 (6 bases). The CDR3 runs 13 residues. The germline gives CDR1 SGDLS, CDR2 YYNGEE. Trimming removed 4 bases from V and 6 bases from J, with 12 bases in between. CDR3 sequence reads: CASSIQGRDTQYF. In DNA, the CDR3 is TGTGCCAGCAGCATACAGGGTAGGGATACGCAGTATTTT.

The V call is TRBV6-5, the J call TRBJ2-2; TRBD2 is a possible D gene (6 bases). Germline V CDR1 and CDR2: MNHEY, SVGAGI. Trimming stripped 5 bases from V and 7 bases from J, with 14 bases between. The CDR3 totals 14 residues. The CDR3 is CASSRLDFRGELFF. The DNA for the CDR3 is TGTGCCAGCAGTCGACTAGATTTTCGCGGGGAGCTGTTTTTT.

This rearrangement joins TRBV2 to TRBJ2-3, with D possibly TRBD2 on 7 matching bases. The CDR3 sequence is 13 residues long. The ends were cut back, 7 bases at V and 6 bases at J, with 14 bases in the middle. Germline lookup yields CDR1 SNHLY and CDR2 FYNNEI. The CDR3 loop is CASNSGGRDTQYF. CDR3 in DNA: TGTGCCAGCAATTCGGGGGGCCGGGATACGCAGTATTTT.

CDR3 loop: CASSLAGDNSPLHF. The CDR3 nucleotides read TGTGCCAGCAGCTTAGCAGGGGATAATTCACCCCTCCACTTT. V and J are TRBV11-2 and TRBJ1-6; a weak D match, TRBD1 (6 bases). V gave up 1 base and J gave up 5 bases, with 6 bases separating them. From germline, CDR1 is SGHAT and CDR2 FQNNGV. There are 14 residues in the CDR3.

V gene TRBV19 combines with J gene TRBJ2-3, with D possibly TRBD2 on 6 matching bases. The germline V gene has CDR1 LNHDA and CDR2 SQIVND (reference sequence). CDR3 length: 16 amino acids. Deletions cut 9 bases from V and 3 bases from J, with 22 bases between. CDR3 protein: CASSATGTGGTDTQYF. In nucleotides, the CDR3 is TGTGCCAGCTCAGCGACCGGGACTGGGGGGACAGATACGCAGTATTTT. Full variable domain (missing parts from reference TRBV19 and TRBJ2-3): DGGITQSPKYLFRKEGQNVTLSCEQNLNHDAMYWYRQDPGQGLRLIYYSQIVNDFQKGDIAEGYSVSREKKESFPLTVTSAQKNPTAFYLCASSATGTGGTDTQYFGPGTRLTVL.

The J gene is TRBJ1-2, the V gene TRBV3-1 (or the pseudogene TRBV3-2); the D gene is possibly TRBD1 (6 bases). The V gene lost 0 bases and the J gene lost 7 bases, with 12 bases spanning the gap. This CDR3 comprises 14 residues. CDR1 and CDR2 from the germline V gene are LGHDT and YNNKEL (reference sequence). CDR3 sequence: CASSQDVRGGGYTF. For the CDR3, the DNA is TGTGCCAGCAGCCAAGATGTCAGGGGCGGTGGCTACACCTTC.

This chain joins TRBV6-5 and TRBJ2-7, with D perhaps matching TRBD1 (5 bases). The CDR3 totals 14 residues. Trimming removed 5 bases from V and 2 bases from J, with 13 bases in between. Germline V CDR1 and CDR2: MNHEY, SVGAGI. The CDR3 protein is CASSPSRVPYEQYF. As DNA, the CDR3 is TGTGCCAGCAGTCCGTCCAGGGTACCCTACGAGCAGTACTTC.

The chain employs TRBV9 and TRBJ2-3; TRBD2 aligns across 7 bases. CDR3 length: 13 amino acids. Unmatched junction bases numbered 3, after V lost 4 bases and J lost 4 bases. Germline V gene sequence: CDR1 SGDLS, CDR2 YYNGEE. Here the CDR3 DNA reads TGTGCCAGCAGCAGCGGGGTTGCAGATACGCAGTATTTT. This encodes CASSSGVADTQYF.